These 22 T cell receptor beta chains share one sample of origin, sequenced in a study of T cells in localized non-small cell lung cancer. The data were produced by immunoSEQ multiplex PCR, yet TCRdb's version contains in-frame clones alone and is incomplete. The sample records more than 12,000 clones, around 83% being singletons. Sample: peripheral blood, taken before any cancer treatment. The receptor set was obtained from a woman aged 35 to 75 with stage I lung adenocarcinoma.

The DNA for the CDR3 is TGTGCCAGCAGTTTATCTACCCAGGTGATCACAGATACGCAGTATTTT. Its protein product is CASSLSTQVITDTQYF. V usage is TRBV28 and J usage is TRBJ2-3; D not resolved. The germline V gene encodes CDR1 MDHEN and CDR2 SYDVKM. Trimming took 1 base from V and 2 from J, leaving 13 bases between them. The CDR3 is 16 amino acids.

In nucleotides, the CDR3 is TGTGCCAGCAGCTTAGAGGCGACCCCTAATGAAAAACTGTTTTTT. It translates to CASSLEATPNEKLFF. The chain couples TRBV7-6 to TRBJ1-4; unclear D gene. Trimming pared 1 base from V and 3 bases from J, leaving 9 bases between. Germline lookup yields CDR1 SGHVS and CDR2 FNYEAQ. The CDR3 sequence is 15 residues long.

This chain joins TRBV2 and TRBJ2-1, with 13 bases lining up with TRBD2. CDR1 is SNHLY and CDR2 is FYNNEI in the germline V gene. The CDR3 runs 15 residues. Losses at the gene ends were 6 bases for V and 8 bases for J; bases not matched to a gene: 7. In DNA, the CDR3 is TGTGCCAGCAGAGCAACTAGCGGGGGGGGCGATGAGCAGTTCTTC. Its translation: CASRATSGGGDEQFF.

This rearrangement joins TRBV7-9 to TRBJ1-3, with D hard to call. The CDR3 has 12 amino acids. From germline, CDR1 is SEHNR and CDR2 FQNEAQ (reference sequence). The germline V and J ends were trimmed by 1 base and 8 bases, with 6 bases remaining between them. The CDR3 protein is CASSLGGYTIYF. The DNA of the CDR3 is TGTGCCAGCAGCTTAGGCGGGTACACCATATATTTT.

The sample holds a few counts of this clone. The chain links TRBV27 to TRBJ1-5, with TRBD1 matching 9 bases. The V and J ends lost 3 bases and 6 bases, in that order; junction bases with no gene match: 3. The CDR3 contains 14 residues. CDR1 MNHEY and CDR2 SMNVEV come from the germline V gene (reference sequence). The CDR3 loop reads CASSFTGGGQPQHF. CDR3 bases: TGTGCCAGCAGTTTCACAGGGGGCGGTCAGCCCCAGCATTTT.

This sequence joins TRBV12-5 and TRBJ1-1; TRBD1 matches 7 bases. Germline trimming cut 1 base from V and 5 bases from J; bases unmatched to any gene: 7. CDR3 length: 15 residues. CDR1 is LGHNT, CDR2 FRNRAP, per germline. This CDR3 reads CASGLGYRGRTEAFF. The CDR3 DNA sequence: TGTGCTAGTGGTTTGGGATACAGGGGTAGAACTGAAGCTTTCTTT. Based on the CDR3 plus reference TRBV12-5 and TRBJ1-1, the full variable domain is DARVTQTPRHKVTEMGQEVTMRCQPILGHNTVFWYRQTMMQGLELLAYFRNRAPLDDSGMPKDRFSAEMPDATLATLKIQPSEPRDSAVYFCASGLGYRGRTEAFFGQGTRLTVV.

The gene calls are TRBV5-4 and TRBJ1-4; D perhaps matches TRBD1 (5 bases). Trimming shortened V by 1 base and J by 6 bases, and 13 bases separated the two germline ends. The CDR3 is made up of 15 amino acids. Germline-derived CDR1 and CDR2 are SGHNT and YYREEE (reference sequence). CDR3 loop: CASSLKGRGDEKLFF. CDR3 in DNA: TGTGCCAGCAGCTTGAAGGGTCGGGGGGATGAAAAACTGTTTTTT.

This CDR3 reads CASSPRTGSGAFF. CDR3 nucleotides: TGTGCCAGCAGCCCCCGGACAGGTTCTGGGGCTTTCTTT. The chain joins TRBV7-9 to TRBJ1-1, with 7 bases aligning to TRBD1. From germline, CDR1 is SEHNR and CDR2 FQNEAQ (reference sequence). V shed 5 bases and J 11 bases; nucleotides not matched to a gene: 11. CDR3 length: 13 residues.

The rearrangement joins TRBV5-1 to TRBJ2-7, with TRBD1 matching over 8 bases. The CDR3 is 16 residues long. J gave up 6 bases and V 5 bases, and 16 bases lay outside the gene matches. The germline gives CDR1 SGHRS, CDR2 YFSETQ. The CDR3 DNA reads TGCGCCAGCAGGCTCAGTACCGGGACAGGAATTCGCGAGCAGTACTTC. Encoded protein: CASRLSTGTGIREQYF.

The rearrangement joins TRBV5-1 to TRBJ1-2, with D hard to call. Per germline, CDR1 SGHRS and CDR2 YFSETQ. Between the trimmed V and J ends, which lost 0 bases and 5 bases, there was a span of 14 bases. The CDR3 is 15 amino acids. In DNA form, the CDR3 reads TGCGCCAGCAGCTTGGCCTCAGAGCTCCCTTATGGCTACACCTTC. Translated: CASSLASELPYGYTF.

This clone has just one count. The gene calls are TRBV6-6 and TRBJ1-2; 9 bases agree with TRBD1. CDR1 MNHNY and CDR2 SVGAGI come from the germline V gene (reference sequence). V gave up 2 bases and J gave up 5 bases; unmatched junction bases: 3. The CDR3 is made up of 14 amino acids. CDR3 protein: CASSYGQGNYGYTF. CDR3 coding DNA: TGTGCCAGCAGTTACGGACAGGGGAATTATGGCTACACCTTC.

The chain uses TRBV4-3 and TRBJ2-3, with D perhaps TRBD1 (6 bases). This CDR3 spans 17 amino acids. V gave up 0 bases and J gave up 3 bases, with 16 bases separating them. CDR1 is LGHNA, CDR2 YSLEER, per germline. CDR3 bases: TGCGCCAGCAGCCAAGATCTGAGCGGCAGGGGTACAGATACGCAGTATTTT. Translated: CASSQDLSGRGTDTQYF.

This clone was seen more than once but under ten times. The chain uses TRBV7-2 and TRBJ2-5; possible D gene TRBD1, 5 bases. V was cut by 5 bases and J by 5 bases, with 18 bases left in between. The CDR3 contains 15 residues. Germline CDR1 and CDR2: SGHTA and FQGNSA. The CDR3 DNA is TGTGCCAGCAGCGAAGGGGCCCCCCTTTGGGAGACCCAGTACTTC. Translation gives CASSEGAPLWETQYF.

This chain uses TRBV4-3 with TRBJ1-3, with unresolved D. V was clipped by 0 bases and J by 6 bases, with 3 bases between them. The CDR3 is made up of 12 amino acids. Germline V gene sequence: CDR1 LGHNA, CDR2 YSLEER. DNA for the CDR3: TGCGCCAGCAGCCAAGATAAAAACACCATATATTTT. Its protein product is CASSQDKNTIYF.

This chain uses TRBV11-2 with TRBJ2-5, with D perhaps matching TRBD1 (7 bases). CDR1 and CDR2 from the germline V gene are SGHAT and FQNNGV. Trimming removed 3 bases at V and 7 bases at J, with 18 bases between. The CDR3 is made up of 15 amino acids. The CDR3 is CASSFQGGTVSTQYF. CDR3 coding DNA: TGTGCCAGCAGCTTCCAGGGGGGCACGGTTTCGACCCAGTACTTC.

The chain uses TRBV5-6 and TRBJ1-2; TRBD1 matches 10 bases. V was pared by 1 base and J by 4 bases, with 4 bases of the junction left unmatched. Germline CDR1 SGHDT, CDR2 YYEEEE. The CDR3 has 15 residues. The CDR3 here is CASSLLGQGTYGYTF. The CDR3 nucleotides read TGTGCCAGCAGCTTGTTGGGACAGGGGACCTATGGCTACACCTTC.

The chain recombines TRBV5-1 with TRBJ2-7, with TRBD1 matching 8 bases. This CDR3 is 15 amino acids long. Germline V CDR1 and CDR2: SGHRS, YFSETQ. V shed 4 bases, J shed 1 base, and the junction held 7 bases outside the gene matches. The CDR3 is CASSPYQGASYEQYF. CDR3 in DNA: TGCGCCAGCAGCCCTTATCAGGGGGCTTCCTACGAGCAGTACTTC.

The genes are TRBV7-8 and TRBJ2-7, with D possibly matching TRBD2 (5 bases). This CDR3 has 13 residues. CDR1 SGHVS and CDR2 FQNEAQ come from the germline V gene. Trimming cost V 3 bases and J 3 bases, with 9 bases left between them. This CDR3 reads CASSLGSGYEQYF. The DNA for the CDR3 is TGTGCCAGCAGCTTGGGCAGCGGCTACGAGCAGTACTTC.

The CDR3 reads CASSLRSEVFEKLFF. DNA for the CDR3: TGTGCCAGCAGCTTACGTTCGGAGGTTTTTGAAAAACTGTTTTTT. The chain is built from TRBV7-8 and TRBJ1-4; D gene ambiguous. Germline lookup yields CDR1 SGHVS and CDR2 FQNEAQ. This CDR3 contains 15 residues. V was clipped by 2 bases and J by 7 bases, with 14 bases between them.

This clone was recorded a few times. The rearrangement joins TRBV19 to TRBJ2-3; D is perhaps TRBD1 (6 bases). Germline V gene data show CDR1 as LNHDA and CDR2 as SQIVND (reference sequence). The V end was cut by 3 bases, the J end by 2 bases, with 18 bases between. This CDR3 contains 17 residues. The CDR3 region is CASSIRVMGAHTDTQYF. DNA for the CDR3: TGTGCCAGTAGTATCCGAGTGATGGGGGCTCACACAGATACGCAGTATTTT.

The sample holds one count of this clone. The gene calls are TRBV18 and TRBJ1-1; a possible D gene is TRBD1 (5 bases). The V gene lost 8 bases and the J gene lost 2 bases, with 15 bases spanning the gap. The germline CDR1 and CDR2 sequences are KGHSH and LQKENI. The CDR3 runs to 14 residues. The CDR3 sequence is CASLHVQGNTEAFF. Here the CDR3 DNA reads TGTGCCAGCCTACACGTGCAGGGTAACACTGAAGCTTTCTTT.

This sequence joins TRBV2 and TRBJ1-4; D is unclear. Germline CDR1 reads SNHLY; CDR2 reads FYNNEI. Trimming removed 8 bases from V and 0 bases from J, with 10 bases in between. This CDR3 comprises 14 residues. CDR3 DNA: TGTGCCAGCGGCGCAGAAGCAACTAATGAAAAACTGTTTTTT. It is translated as CASGAEATNEKLFF.